The entry below gives a single T cell receptor beta chain sequence along with its context. Clones were sequenced by immunoSEQ multiplex PCR, and TCRdb holds only the in-frame ones, with some missing. This table holds approximately 330,000 clones, about nine tenths found once. This sample is drawn from a study of blood T cell repertoires in COVID-19. The CDR3 totals 17 residues. The sample comprised peripheral blood. The rearrangement joins TRBV12-1 to TRBJ1-5; TRBD1 is the table's D call, not checked against the DNA. TRBV12-1 is noted as a pseudogene. The TCR comes from a man younger than 40 with COVID-19, enrolled during active disease. DNA for the CDR3: TGTGCCAGCAGCTTAGATGGACAGCCGCTTAGCAATCAGCCCCAGCATTTT. As protein: CASSLDGQPLSNQPQHF.